A single sample gave rise to the 27 T cell receptor beta chains below, sequenced in a study of cytomegalovirus exposure and HLA in healthy donors. The PCR had 60 Vbeta and 13 Jbeta primers. TCRdb's table, derived via immunoSEQ multiplex PCR, lists solely in-frame clones and lacks some. The sample yields under 200,000 clones, around 77% seen once. The sequencing input was PBMCs. The receptors shown here come from a female donor in good health and CMV-seronegative.

This rearrangement joins TRBV9 to TRBJ2-2; 9 bases fit TRBD2. This CDR3 comprises 14 residues. Trimming cost V 4 bases and J 7 bases; bases outside gene matches: 5. Germline V lookup: CDR1 SGDLS, CDR2 YYNGEE. The CDR3: CASSTLSGGGELFF. The CDR3 DNA is TGTGCCAGCAGCACCCTTAGCGGGGGCGGGGAGCTGTTTTTT.

V is TRBV5-4 and J is TRBJ2-1; D possibly corresponds to TRBD2 (6 bases). Germline V gene data show CDR1 as SGHNT and CDR2 as YYREEE (reference sequence). Trimming pared 0 bases from V and 4 bases from J, leaving 14 bases between. CDR3 length: 16 residues. The CDR3, as DNA: TGTGCCAGCAGCTTGGGTGGGGGGAGACCTTACAATGAGCAGTTCTTC. This sequence encodes CASSLGGGRPYNEQFF. The whole variable domain, filled in from reference TRBV5-4 and TRBJ2-1, reads ETGVTQSPTHLIKTRGQQVTLRCSSQSGHNTVSWYQQALGQGPQFIFQYYREEENGRGNFPPRFSGLQFPNYSSELNVNALELDDSALYLCASSLGGGRPYNEQFFGPGTRLTVL.

The V call is TRBV5-3, the J call TRBJ1-2; D unclear. TRBV5-3 is flagged as an ORF with uncertain function. This CDR3 spans 13 amino acids. Trimming removed 4 bases from V and 7 bases from J, with 14 bases in between. The CDR3 loop is CARSPAWAFGYTF. The CDR3 region has the DNA TGTGCCAGAAGCCCGGCCTGGGCGTTTGGCTACACCTTC.

This clone appeared a few times. V is TRBV28 and J is TRBJ2-5, with unresolved D. This CDR3 spans 16 amino acids. Trimming pared 3 bases from V and 1 base from J, leaving 15 bases between. The germline V gene has CDR1 MDHEN and CDR2 SYDVKM. CDR3 DNA sequence: TGTGCCAGCAGTTTTCTCAATACGGTCATCCAAGAGACCCAGTACTTC. Amino acid sequence: CASSFLNTVIQETQYF.

This clone was counted between two and nine times. The chain employs TRBV5-1 and TRBJ2-3; D is possibly TRBD1 (5 bases). V was trimmed by 0 bases and J by 3 bases, leaving 14 bases between them. Per the germline V gene, CDR1 is SGHRS and CDR2 is YFSETQ. The CDR3 is 16 residues long. The CDR3 sequence: CASSLVKGYGTDTQYF. CDR3 coding DNA: TGCGCCAGCAGCTTGGTCAAGGGGTACGGTACAGATACGCAGTATTTT.

The gene calls are TRBV11-2 and TRBJ2-2; the D is unclear. The CDR3 has 13 residues. Looked up from germline, CDR1 is SGHAT and CDR2 is FQNNGV. Trimming shortened V by 5 bases and J by 6 bases, and 10 bases separated the two germline ends. CDR3 sequence: CASSQEVPGELFF. CDR3 nucleotide sequence: TGTGCCAGCAGCCAAGAGGTTCCCGGGGAGCTGTTTTTT.

The rearrangement joins TRBV5-6 to TRBJ2-3, with a possible D match to TRBD1 (5 bases). V was shortened by 0 bases and J by 2 bases, with 16 bases between the two germline ends. The length of the CDR3 is 17 residues. Germline V gene data show CDR1 as SGHDT and CDR2 as YYEEEE. The CDR3 sequence is CASSLAIWTSPTDTQYF. CDR3 nucleotide sequence: TGTGCCAGCAGCTTGGCTATCTGGACATCACCCACAGATACGCAGTATTTT. Complete variable domain (other parts from reference TRBV5-6 and TRBJ2-3): DAGVTQSPTHLIKTRGQQVTLRCSPKSGHDTVSWYQQALGQGPQFIFQYYEEEERQRGNFPDRFSGHQFPNYSSELNVNALLLGDSALYLCASSLAIWTSPTDTQYFGPGTRLTVL.

As concerns this clone: Compared with germline, one end of the junction differs, possibly owing to a read error. The chain joins TRBV19 to TRBJ2-1; 12 bases map to TRBD2. The germline V gene encodes CDR1 LNHDA and CDR2 SQIVND (reference sequence). The CDR3 length is 13 residues. CDR3 bases: TGTGCCAGTAAAACTAGCGGGAGGTCGGGGGCCCTCTTC. Translating gives CASKTSGRSGALF.

As concerns this clone: The same CDR3 also results from other DNA sequences found in this sample. This sequence joins TRBV6-5 and TRBJ1-2; D is unclear. The CDR3 has 13 amino acids. CDR1 and CDR2 from the germline V gene are MNHEY and SVGAGI. V lost 2 bases to trimming and J lost 3 bases, with 7 bases between them. The CDR3 here is CASSYDGDYGYTF. The DNA for the CDR3 is TGTGCCAGCAGTTACGACGGAGACTATGGCTACACCTTC.

This clone was counted a few times. V and J are TRBV6-4 and TRBJ2-3; 10 bases are shared with TRBD2. Germline V gene lookup returns CDR1 MRHNA and CDR2 SNTAGT. This CDR3 contains 15 residues. V was clipped by 3 bases and J by 3 bases; unmatched bases: 3. Here the CDR3 reads CASSERGLATDTQYF. Written as DNA, the CDR3 is TGTGCCAGCAGTGAAAGGGGACTAGCGACAGATACGCAGTATTTT.

The J gene is TRBJ2-7, the V gene TRBV21-1; no check of the table's D call, TRBD1, against the DNA was made. TRBV21-1 is classified as a pseudogene. There are 17 residues in the CDR3. CDR3 residues: CASSKYEGTTRLYEQYF. CDR3 coding DNA: TGTGCCAGCAGCAAATATGAAGGGACAACTAGGCTCTACGAGCAGTACTTC.

This clone is a singleton in its sample. The chain employs TRBV2 and TRBJ2-7; a possible D gene is TRBD1 (6 bases). The CDR3 consists of 16 residues. Germline V gives CDR1 SNHLY, CDR2 FYNNEI. Trimming took 6 bases from V and 6 from J, leaving 24 bases between them. CDR3: CASRETGYGVLGEQYF. CDR3 sequence (DNA): TGTGCCAGCAGGGAGACAGGATACGGTGTCCTAGGCGAGCAGTACTTC.

The chain joins TRBV7-3 to TRBJ1-6, with 7 bases identical to TRBD1. The CDR3 is 16 amino acids. V shed 5 bases and J 5 bases; nucleotides not matched to a gene: 9. The germline V gene encodes CDR1 SGHTA and CDR2 FQGTGA. CDR3 in amino acids: CASSQQPGQNNSPLHF. The CDR3 region has the DNA TGTGCCAGCAGCCAACAACCGGGACAGAATAATTCACCCCTCCACTTT.

For this clone: Other DNA sequences in this specimen translate into the identical CDR3. V and J are TRBV9 and TRBJ1-1; D is ambiguous. The CDR3 consists of 14 residues. V lost 0 bases to trimming and J lost 1 base, with 7 bases between them. Germline V CDR1 and CDR2: SGDLS, YYNGEE. The CDR3 here is CASSVVAGNTEAFF. In DNA form, the CDR3 reads TGTGCCAGCAGCGTAGTAGCGGGGAACACTGAAGCTTTCTTT.

The V and J genes are TRBV5-1 and TRBJ1-2; no clear D gene. The CDR3 extends over 15 amino acids. Trimming took off 7 bases at V and 3 bases at J, with 19 bases between the two ends. Germline CDR1 reads SGHRS; CDR2 reads YFSETQ. CDR3 in DNA: TGCGCCAGCGGAGGAGCTTCGAGGTTTGACTATGGCTACACCTTC. It encodes CASGGASRFDYGYTF.

This sequence joins TRBV4-2 and TRBJ2-3; 13 bases align to TRBD2. Looked up from germline, CDR1 is LGHNA and CDR2 is YNFKEQ. The CDR3 extends over 20 amino acids. V gave up 3 bases and J gave up 1 base; unmatched junction bases: 13. CDR3 coding DNA: TGTGCCAGCAGCCAGAAGGACTGGACTAGCGGGAGTGGTGGCACAGATACGCAGTATTTT. Translated: CASSQKDWTSGSGGTDTQYF.

V usage is TRBV6-6 and J usage is TRBJ1-2; 9 bases agree with TRBD1. The CDR3 has 16 residues. The germline gives CDR1 MNHNY, CDR2 SVGAGI (reference sequence). V lost 8 bases to trimming and J lost 4 bases; unmatched junction nucleotides: 14. The CDR3 is CASHPDRGGRSYGYTF. Here the CDR3 DNA reads TGTGCCAGCCACCCGGACAGGGGCGGAAGGAGCTATGGCTACACCTTC.

This clone has only a few counts. The genes are TRBV5-5 and TRBJ2-1; 7 nucleotides agree with TRBD1. CDR3 size: 13 residues. Unmatched junction bases numbered 6, after V lost 6 bases and J lost 6 bases. From germline, CDR1 is SGHKS and CDR2 YYEKEE (reference sequence). The CDR3 loop reads CASTKTGPNEQFF. The CDR3 bases are TGTGCCAGCACCAAGACAGGGCCCAATGAGCAGTTCTTC.

The J gene is TRBJ2-7, the V gene TRBV29-1, with 12 bases fitting TRBD1. Germline values: CDR1 SQVTM, CDR2 ANQGSEA. The CDR3 sequence is 15 residues long. The ends lost 8 bases at V and 7 bases at J; junction bases unmatched: 15. As DNA, the CDR3 is TGCAGCCTTACTGAGGGGGACAGGGGGCCTAGGGAGCAGTACTTC. Translation: CSLTEGDRGPREQYF.

The rearrangement uses TRBV5-5 and TRBJ1-5; possible D gene TRBD1, 6 bases. The CDR3 sequence is 14 residues long. Trimming shortened V by 4 bases and J by 3 bases, and 11 bases separated the two germline ends. Germline values: CDR1 SGHKS, CDR2 YYEKEE (reference sequence). CDR3 loop: CASSIRDTNQPQHF. As DNA, the CDR3 is TGTGCCAGCAGCATTCGGGACACCAATCAGCCCCAGCATTTT.

This chain links TRBV19 with TRBJ2-6; 12 positions agree with TRBD2. The CDR3 length is 18 residues. Per the germline V gene, CDR1 is LNHDA and CDR2 is SQIVND (reference sequence). V lost 7 bases and J lost 0; bases outside the gene matches: 7. This CDR3 is CASTGLAGTSSGANVLTF. CDR3 DNA: TGTGCCAGTACTGGACTAGCGGGGACCAGCTCTGGGGCCAACGTCCTGACTTTC. Full variable domain (missing parts from reference TRBV19 and TRBJ2-6): DGGITQSPKYLFRKEGQNVTLSCEQNLNHDAMYWYRQDPGQGLRLIYYSQIVNDFQKGDIAEGYSVSREKKESFPLTVTSAQKNPTAFYLCASTGLAGTSSGANVLTFGAGSRLTVL.

The rearrangement links TRBV4-3 to TRBJ1-2; possibly TRBD1 for D (5 bases). The CDR3 is 15 residues long. V lost 0 bases and J 8 bases, leaving 16 bases between the germline ends. Germline V CDR1 and CDR2: LGHNA, YSLEER. The CDR3 reads CASSQDTGGAGGYTF. CDR3 DNA sequence: TGCGCCAGCAGCCAAGACACGGGGGGAGCGGGGGGCTACACCTTC.

This clone came up a few times. The chain combines TRBV5-1 with TRBJ2-7; D is undetermined. V was shortened by 1 base and J by 4 bases, with 6 bases between the two germline ends. Germline V gene data show CDR1 as SGHRS and CDR2 as YFSETQ. The CDR3 is 12 amino acids. The CDR3 bases are TGCGCCAGCAGCTTGACTGCATACGAGCAGTACTTC. It yields the protein CASSLTAYEQYF.

The chain uses TRBV7-9 and TRBJ1-6; 10 nucleotides align to TRBD1. V lost 5 bases to trimming and J lost 10 bases; unmatched junction nucleotides: 5. The CDR3 contains 14 residues. Germline V gene lookup returns CDR1 SEHNR and CDR2 FQNEAQ (reference sequence). In DNA, the CDR3 is TGTGCCAGCAGCCGGGACAGGGGAGTCTCACCCCTCCACTTT. This codes for CASSRDRGVSPLHF.

This clone showed up just a few times. The chain joins TRBV4-1 to TRBJ1-4; perhaps TRBD1 as D (6 bases). Germline-derived CDR1 and CDR2 are MGHRA and YSYEKL. Trimming cost V 4 bases and J 6 bases, with 24 bases left between them. This CDR3 has 18 amino acids. CDR3 sequence reads: CASSPSGAGPGWDEKLFF. The CDR3, as DNA: TGCGCCAGCAGCCCCTCAGGGGCAGGGCCAGGATGGGATGAAAAACTGTTTTTT.

The CDR3 reads CASSSWTGGYYTF. Here the CDR3 DNA reads TGTGCCAGCAGTTCCTGGACAGGGGGCTACTACACCTTC. The chain joins TRBV6-5 to TRBJ1-2; TRBD1 matches at 11 bases. The CDR3 sequence is 13 residues long. CDR1 and CDR2 (germline): MNHEY, SVGAGI. Trimming took 4 bases from V and 10 from J; bases not matched to a gene: 5.

This rearrangement joins TRBV9 to TRBJ1-1, with D possibly being TRBD1 (5 bases). The CDR3 consists of 15 residues. The V end was cut by 0 bases, the J end by 7 bases, with 16 bases between. CDR1 and CDR2 from the germline V gene are SGDLS and YYNGEE. This CDR3 reads CASSVVAGGGFEAFF. The CDR3 DNA is TGTGCCAGCAGCGTAGTGGCAGGCGGGGGTTTTGAAGCTTTCTTT. Full variable domain (outside the CDR3, taken from reference TRBV9 and TRBJ1-1): DSGVTQTPKHLITATGQRVTLRCSPRSGDLSVYWYQQSLDQGLQFLIQYYNGEERAKGNILERFSAQQFPDLHSELNLSSLELGDSALYFCASSVVAGGGFEAFFGQGTRLTVV.